Sequencing of this T cell receptor (beta chain) was carried out in a study of T-cell reconstitution after alpha-beta-depleted transplantation in children. Study conclusions and caveats: From newly produced T cells came most of the T-cell counts and diversity one year after transplant. Recipient T cells and thymic progenitors that survived were the source of the high TCRbeta diversity seen at day 60 in some patients. Expanded graft clones numbering several hundred reportedly gave rise to alpha-beta T cells about two months after transplant.

Comments on this clonotype: The antigen remains undetermined.

As it was prepared, the TCRbeta library received unique molecular identifiers. TCRdb re-derived calls from the PCR reads in MiXCR, one entry per CDR3 protein. The repertoire has hundreds of thousands of distinct CDR3 sequences, around 15% of them found once; the top ten carry about 32%. Germline CDR1 and CDR2: MNHEY and SVGEGT. V lost 7 bases, J lost 4 bases, and 9 bases stayed unmatched. This CDR3 is built from 16 residues. This chain joins TRBV6-2 or TRBV6-3 and TRBJ2-2; 10 bases are shared with TRBD1. The clonotype was recovered from a boy under two years old who had a stem cell transplant for Wiskott-Aldrich syndrome, so the T cells may come from the graft donor. Here the sequenced sample was PBMCs, mostly from graft donor cells, taken 360 days after TCRalphabeta/CD19-depleted stem cell transplant. The CDR3 DNA is TGTGCCAGCACCAAACCGGGACAGGGGATCACCGGGGAGCTGTTTTTT. Translated: CASTKPGQGITGELFF.